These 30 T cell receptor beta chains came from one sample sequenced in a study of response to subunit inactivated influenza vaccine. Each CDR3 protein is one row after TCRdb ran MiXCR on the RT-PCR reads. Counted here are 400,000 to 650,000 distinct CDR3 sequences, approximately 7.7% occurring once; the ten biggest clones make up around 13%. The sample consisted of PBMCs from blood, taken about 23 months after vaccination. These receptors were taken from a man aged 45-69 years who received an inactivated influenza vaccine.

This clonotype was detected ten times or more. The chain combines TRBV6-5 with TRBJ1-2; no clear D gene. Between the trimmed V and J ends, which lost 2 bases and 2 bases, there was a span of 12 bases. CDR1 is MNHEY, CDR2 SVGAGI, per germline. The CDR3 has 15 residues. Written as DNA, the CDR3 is TGTGCCAGCAGTTACCTAGCTTACGGAAACTATGGCTACACCTTC. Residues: CASSYLAYGNYGYTF.

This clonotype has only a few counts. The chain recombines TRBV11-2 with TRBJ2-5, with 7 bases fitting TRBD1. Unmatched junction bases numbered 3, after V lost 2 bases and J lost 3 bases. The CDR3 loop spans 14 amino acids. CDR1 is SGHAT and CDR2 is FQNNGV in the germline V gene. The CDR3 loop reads CASSLIQGEETQYF. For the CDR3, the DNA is TGTGCCAGCAGCTTAATCCAGGGGGAAGAGACCCAGTACTTC.

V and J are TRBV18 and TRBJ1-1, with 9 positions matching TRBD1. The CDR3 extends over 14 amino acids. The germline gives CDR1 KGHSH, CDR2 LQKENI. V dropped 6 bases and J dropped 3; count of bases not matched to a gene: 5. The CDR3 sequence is CASSQDRGDTEAFF. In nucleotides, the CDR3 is TGTGCCAGCTCCCAGGACAGGGGTGACACTGAAGCTTTCTTT. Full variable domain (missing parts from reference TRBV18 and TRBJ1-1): NAGVMQNPRHLVRRRGQEARLRCSPMKGHSHVYWYRQLPEEGLKFMVYLQKENIIDESGMPKERFSAEFPKEGPSILRIQQVVRGDSAAYFCASSQDRGDTEAFFGQGTRLTVV.

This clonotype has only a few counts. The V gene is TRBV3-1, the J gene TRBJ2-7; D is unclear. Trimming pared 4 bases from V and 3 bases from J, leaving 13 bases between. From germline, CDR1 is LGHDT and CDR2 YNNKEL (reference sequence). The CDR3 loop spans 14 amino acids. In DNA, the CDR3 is TGTGCCAGCAGCCGCAGTGGGGTTAGCTACGAGCAGTACTTC. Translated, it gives CASSRSGVSYEQYF.

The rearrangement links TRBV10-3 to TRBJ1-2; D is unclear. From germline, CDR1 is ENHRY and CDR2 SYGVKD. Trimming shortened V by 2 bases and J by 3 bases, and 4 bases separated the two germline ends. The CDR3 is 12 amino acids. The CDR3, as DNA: TGTGCCATCAGTGAGGGGGACTATGGCTACACCTTC. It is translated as CAISEGDYGYTF.

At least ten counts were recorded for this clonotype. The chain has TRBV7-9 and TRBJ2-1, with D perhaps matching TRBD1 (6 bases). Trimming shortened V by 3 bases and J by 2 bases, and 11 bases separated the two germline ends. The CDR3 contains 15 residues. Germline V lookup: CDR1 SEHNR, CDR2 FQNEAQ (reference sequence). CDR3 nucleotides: TGTGCCAGCAGCTTTCGGGACACCACCTACAATGAGCAGTTCTTC. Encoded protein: CASSFRDTTYNEQFF.

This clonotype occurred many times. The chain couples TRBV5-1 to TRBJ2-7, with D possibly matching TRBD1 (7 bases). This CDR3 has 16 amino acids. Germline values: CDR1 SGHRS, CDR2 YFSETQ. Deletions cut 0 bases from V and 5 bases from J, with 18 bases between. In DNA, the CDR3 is TGCGCCAGCAGCTTGGACCCAGGGGGGCGCACGAACGAGCAGTACTTC. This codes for CASSLDPGGRTNEQYF.

In nucleotides, the CDR3 is TGTGCCAGCAGTTACTCGATCTTCGTAGGACAAAATCAAGAGACCCAGTACTTC. Amino acids: CASSYSIFVGQNQETQYF. This rearrangement joins TRBV6-5 to TRBJ2-5, with D perhaps matching TRBD1 (5 bases). The CDR3 has 18 residues. With 0 bases removed from V and 2 bases from J, the gap between germline ends came to 19 bases. The V gene's germline CDR1 is MNHEY and CDR2 SVGAGI.

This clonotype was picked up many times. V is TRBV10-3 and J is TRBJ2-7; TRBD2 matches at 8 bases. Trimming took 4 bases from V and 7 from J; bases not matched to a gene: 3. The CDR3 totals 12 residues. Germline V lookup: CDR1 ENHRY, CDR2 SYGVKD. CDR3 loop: CAISGTSGEQYF. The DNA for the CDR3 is TGTGCCATCAGTGGAACTAGCGGAGAGCAGTACTTC.

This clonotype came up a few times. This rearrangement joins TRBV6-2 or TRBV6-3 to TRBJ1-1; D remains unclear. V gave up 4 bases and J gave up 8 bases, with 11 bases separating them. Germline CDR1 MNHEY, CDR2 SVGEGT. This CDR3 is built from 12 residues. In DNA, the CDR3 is TGTGCCAGCAGTTCCGTTCCTCAGGAAGCTTTCTTT. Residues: CASSSVPQEAFF.

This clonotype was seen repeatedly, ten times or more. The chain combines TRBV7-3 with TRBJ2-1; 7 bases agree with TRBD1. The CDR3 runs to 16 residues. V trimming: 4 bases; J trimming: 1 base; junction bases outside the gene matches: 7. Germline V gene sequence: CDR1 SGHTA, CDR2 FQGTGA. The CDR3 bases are TGTGCCAGCAGCTCGACAGGGTCCTGGTCCTACAATGAGCAGTTCTTC. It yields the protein CASSSTGSWSYNEQFF.

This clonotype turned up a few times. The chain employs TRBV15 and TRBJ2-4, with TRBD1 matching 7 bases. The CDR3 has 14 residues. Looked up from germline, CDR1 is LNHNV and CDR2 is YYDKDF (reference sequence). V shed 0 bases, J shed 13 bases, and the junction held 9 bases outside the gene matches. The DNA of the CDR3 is TGTGCCACCAGCAGAGAAATTAGGGGGCCCCCGCAGTACTTC. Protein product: CATSREIRGPPQYF.

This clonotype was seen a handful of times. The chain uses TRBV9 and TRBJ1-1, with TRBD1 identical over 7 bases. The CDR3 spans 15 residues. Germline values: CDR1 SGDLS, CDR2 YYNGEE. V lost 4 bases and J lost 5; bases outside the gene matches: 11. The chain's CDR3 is CASSTTGSGGTEAFF. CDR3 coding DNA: TGTGCCAGCAGCACGACAGGGTCGGGGGGAACTGAAGCTTTCTTT.

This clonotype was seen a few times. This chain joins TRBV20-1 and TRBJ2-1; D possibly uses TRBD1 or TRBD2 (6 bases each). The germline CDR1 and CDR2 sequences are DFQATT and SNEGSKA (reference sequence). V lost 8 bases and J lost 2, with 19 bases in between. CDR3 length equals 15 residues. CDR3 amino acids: CSTTVGGRTYNEQFF. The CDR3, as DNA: TGCAGTACCACCGTTGGGGGGCGGACCTACAATGAGCAGTTCTTC.

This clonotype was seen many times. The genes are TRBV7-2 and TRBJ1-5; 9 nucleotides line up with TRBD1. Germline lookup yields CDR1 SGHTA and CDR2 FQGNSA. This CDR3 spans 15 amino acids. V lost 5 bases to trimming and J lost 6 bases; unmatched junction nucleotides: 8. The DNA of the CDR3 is TGTGCCAGCAGCCCAGGGACAGGGTATATTCAGCCCCAGCATTTT. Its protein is CASSPGTGYIQPQHF.

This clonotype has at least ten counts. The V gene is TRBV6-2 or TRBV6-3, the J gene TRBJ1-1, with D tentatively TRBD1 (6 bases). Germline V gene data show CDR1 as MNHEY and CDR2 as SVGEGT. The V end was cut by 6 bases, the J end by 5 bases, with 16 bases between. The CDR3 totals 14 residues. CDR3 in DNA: TGTGCCAGCAGCCGGACCAACAGGGAAACTGAAGCTTTCTTT. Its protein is CASSRTNRETEAFF.

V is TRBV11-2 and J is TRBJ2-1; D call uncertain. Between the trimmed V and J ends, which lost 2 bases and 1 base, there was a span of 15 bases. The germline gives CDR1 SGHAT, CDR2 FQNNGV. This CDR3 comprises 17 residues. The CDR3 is CASSLSSPGLSYNEQFF. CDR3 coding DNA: TGTGCCAGCAGCTTATCTTCTCCCGGGTTATCCTACAATGAGCAGTTCTTC.

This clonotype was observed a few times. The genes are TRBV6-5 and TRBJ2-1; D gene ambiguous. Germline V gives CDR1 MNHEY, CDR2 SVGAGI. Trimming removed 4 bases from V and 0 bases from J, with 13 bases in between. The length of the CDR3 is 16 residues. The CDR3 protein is CASSSSGESSYNEQFF. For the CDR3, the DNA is TGTGCCAGCAGTTCCTCTGGAGAAAGCTCCTACAATGAGCAGTTCTTC.

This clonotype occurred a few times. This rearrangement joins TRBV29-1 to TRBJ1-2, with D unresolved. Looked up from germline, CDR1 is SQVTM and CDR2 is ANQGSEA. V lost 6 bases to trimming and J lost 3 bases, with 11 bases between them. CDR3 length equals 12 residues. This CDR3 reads CSVGEGHYGYTF. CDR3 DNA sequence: TGCAGCGTGGGAGAGGGTCACTATGGCTACACCTTC.

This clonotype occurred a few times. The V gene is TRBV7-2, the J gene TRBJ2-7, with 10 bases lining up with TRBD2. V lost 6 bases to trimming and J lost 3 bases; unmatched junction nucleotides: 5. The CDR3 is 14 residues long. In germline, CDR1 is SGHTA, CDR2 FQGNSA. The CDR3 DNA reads TGTGCCAGCAGACAAGTAGCGGGAGGCTACGAGCAGTACTTC. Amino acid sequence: CASRQVAGGYEQYF.

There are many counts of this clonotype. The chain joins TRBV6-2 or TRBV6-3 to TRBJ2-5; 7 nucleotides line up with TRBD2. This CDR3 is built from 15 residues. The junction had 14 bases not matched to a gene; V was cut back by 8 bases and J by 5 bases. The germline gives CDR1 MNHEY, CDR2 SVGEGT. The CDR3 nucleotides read TGTGCCAGCGGATCGAACCAGGACGGGGGGGAGACCCAGTACTTC. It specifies CASGSNQDGGETQYF.

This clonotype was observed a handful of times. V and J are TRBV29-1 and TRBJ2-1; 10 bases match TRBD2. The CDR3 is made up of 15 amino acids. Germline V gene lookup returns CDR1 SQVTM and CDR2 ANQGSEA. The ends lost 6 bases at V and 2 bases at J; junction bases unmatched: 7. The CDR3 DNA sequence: TGCAGCGTCCCTAAGCTAGCGGGAGCCTACAATGAGCAGTTCTTC. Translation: CSVPKLAGAYNEQFF.

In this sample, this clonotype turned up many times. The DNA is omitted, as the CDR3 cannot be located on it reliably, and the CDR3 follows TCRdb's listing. The chain's CDR3 is CSVAQYFGPGPQANEQFF. V usage is TRBV29-1 and J usage is TRBJ2-1; the D call TRBD1 from the table was never checked on the DNA. Looked up from germline, CDR1 is SQVTM and CDR2 is ANQGSEA. The CDR3 is 18 residues long, counting both termini.

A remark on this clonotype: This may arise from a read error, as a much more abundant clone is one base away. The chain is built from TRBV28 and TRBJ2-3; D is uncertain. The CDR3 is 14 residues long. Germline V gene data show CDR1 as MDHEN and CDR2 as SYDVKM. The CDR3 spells CTSSLRRSTDTQYF. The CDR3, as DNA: TGTACCAGCAGTTTAAGGAGAAGCACAGATACGCAGTATTTT.

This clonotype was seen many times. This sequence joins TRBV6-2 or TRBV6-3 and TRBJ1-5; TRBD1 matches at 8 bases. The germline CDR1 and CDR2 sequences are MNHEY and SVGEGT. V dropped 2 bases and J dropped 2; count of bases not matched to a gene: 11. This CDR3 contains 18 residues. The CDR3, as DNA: TGTGCCAGCAGTTACGAGGGGACAGGCCTTATTCGCAATCAGCCCCAGCATTTT. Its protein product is CASSYEGTGLIRNQPQHF.

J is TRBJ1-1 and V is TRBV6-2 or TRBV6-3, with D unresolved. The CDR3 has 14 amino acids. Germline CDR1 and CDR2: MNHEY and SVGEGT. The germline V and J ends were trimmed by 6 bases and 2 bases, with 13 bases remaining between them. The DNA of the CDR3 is TGTGCCAGCAGCCTGGACGGGATAAACACTGAAGCTTTCTTT. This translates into CASSLDGINTEAFF.

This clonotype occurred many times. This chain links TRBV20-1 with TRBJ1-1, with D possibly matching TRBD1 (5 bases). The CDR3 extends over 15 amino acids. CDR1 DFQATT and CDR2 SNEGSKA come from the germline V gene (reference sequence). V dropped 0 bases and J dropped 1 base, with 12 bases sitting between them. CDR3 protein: CSARDPGGSNTEAFF. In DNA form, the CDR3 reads TGCAGTGCTAGAGACCCGGGGGGGTCGAACACTGAAGCTTTCTTT.

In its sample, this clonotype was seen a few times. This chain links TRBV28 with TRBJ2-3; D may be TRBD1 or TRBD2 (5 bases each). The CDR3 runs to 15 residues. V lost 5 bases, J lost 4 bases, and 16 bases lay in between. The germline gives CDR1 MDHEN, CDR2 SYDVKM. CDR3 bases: TGTGCCAGCAGTACCCCGTCGGGGCGTGCAGATACGCAGTATTTT. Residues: CASSTPSGRADTQYF.

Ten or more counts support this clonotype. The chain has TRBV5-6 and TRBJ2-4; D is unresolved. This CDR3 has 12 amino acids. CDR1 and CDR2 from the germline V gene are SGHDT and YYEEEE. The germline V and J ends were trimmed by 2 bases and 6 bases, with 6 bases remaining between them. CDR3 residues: CASSFATNIQYF. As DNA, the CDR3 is TGTGCCAGCAGCTTCGCAACAAACATTCAGTACTTC. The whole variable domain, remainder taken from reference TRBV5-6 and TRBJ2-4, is DAGVTQSPTHLIKTRGQQVTLRCSPKSGHDTVSWYQQALGQGPQFIFQYYEEEERQRGNFPDRFSGHQFPNYSSELNVNALLLGDSALYLCASSFATNIQYFGAGTRLSVL.

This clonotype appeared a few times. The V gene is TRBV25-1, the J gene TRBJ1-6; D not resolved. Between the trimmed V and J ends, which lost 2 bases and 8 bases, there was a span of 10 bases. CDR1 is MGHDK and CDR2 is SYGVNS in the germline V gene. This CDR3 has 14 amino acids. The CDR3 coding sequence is TGTGCCAGCAGTGAACACCCCGTTTATTCACCCCTCCACTTT. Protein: CASSEHPVYSPLHF. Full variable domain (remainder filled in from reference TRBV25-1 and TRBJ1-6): EADIYQTPRYLVIGTGKKITLECSQTMGHDKMYWYQQDPGMELHLIHYSYGVNSTEKGDLSSESTVSRIRTEHFPLTLESARPSHTSQYLCASSEHPVYSPLHFGNGTRLTVT.